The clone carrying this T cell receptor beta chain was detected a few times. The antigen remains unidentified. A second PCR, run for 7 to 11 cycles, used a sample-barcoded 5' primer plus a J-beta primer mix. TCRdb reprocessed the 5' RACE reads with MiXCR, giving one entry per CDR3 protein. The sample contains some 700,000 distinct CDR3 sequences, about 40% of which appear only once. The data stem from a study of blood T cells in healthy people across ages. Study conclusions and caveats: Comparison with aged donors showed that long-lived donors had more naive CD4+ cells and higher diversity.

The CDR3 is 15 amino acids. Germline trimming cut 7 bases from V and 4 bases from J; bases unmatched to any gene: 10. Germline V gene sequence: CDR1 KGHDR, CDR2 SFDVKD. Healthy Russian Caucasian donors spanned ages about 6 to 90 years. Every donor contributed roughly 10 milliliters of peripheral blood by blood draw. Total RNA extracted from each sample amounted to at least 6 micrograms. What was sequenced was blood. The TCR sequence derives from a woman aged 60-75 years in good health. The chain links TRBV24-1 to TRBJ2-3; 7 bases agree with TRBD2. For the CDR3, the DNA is TGTGCCACCAGCAACGGCGGGAGCCCCCCAGATACGCAGTATTTT. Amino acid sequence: CATSNGGSPPDTQYF.